This entry describes one T cell receptor beta chain. Its target is unknown. Profiling relied on immunoSEQ multiplex PCR, and the TCRdb table lists in-frame clones only, not all of them. The sample lists approximately 50,000 clones, 80% to 90% seen once, with about 14% in the top ten. The sample belongs to a study of OX40 agonist ivuxolimab in advanced cancers. Samples were taken at baseline and on day 1 of cycles 4 and 7. Notes on the study in general: Some nonresponders also had low normalized T-cell clonal expansion.

The germline gives CDR1 SNHLY, CDR2 FYNNEI. The CDR3 spans 14 residues. Trimming cost V 2 bases and J 7 bases, with 14 bases left between them. The clonotype originates from an adult with an advanced solid tumor such as melanoma, head and neck, liver or kidney cancer. The input for sequencing was CD4+ or CD8+ T cells sorted from blood, taken in a trial of the OX40 agonist ivuxolimab. The chain combines TRBV2 with TRBJ1-1; D might be TRBD1 (5 bases). The CDR3 sequence is CASSELPRAVEAFF. The CDR3 region has the DNA TGTGCCAGCAGTGAACTGCCCAGGGCCGTTGAAGCTTTCTTT. Supplemented by reference TRBV2 and TRBJ1-1, the full variable domain reads EPEVTQTPSHQVTQMGQEVILRCVPISNHLYFYWYRQILGQKVEFLVSFYNNEISEKSEIFDDQFSVERPDGSNFTLKIRSTKLEDSAMYFCASSELPRAVEAFFGQGTRLTVV.